A single sample gave rise to the 5 T cell receptor beta chains below, sequenced in a study of T cell therapy after organ transplantation. No antigens are known for them. Time point given: 20-29 weeks after completion of therapy. Libraries were prepared by immunoSEQ multiplex PCR; TCRdb keeps only in-frame clonotypes and omits some of them. The table records about 21,000 clones, roughly 84% of them present only once. Sequences were derived from CD8+ T cells from blood, sampled after autologous CMV-specific T cell therapy. The source of these receptors is a human patient who had received a solid organ transplant and had CMV disease. Certain T cells may be donor cells from the graft.

V is TRBV27 and J is TRBJ2-7; the D is unclear. The CDR3 runs to 12 residues. The V gene's germline CDR1 is MNHEY and CDR2 SMNVEV (reference sequence). The ends were cut back, 0 bases at V and 4 bases at J, with 4 bases in the middle. CDR3 sequence: CASSLSGYEQYF. The CDR3 region has the DNA TGTGCCAGCAGTTTATCAGGGTACGAGCAGTACTTC.

The chain has TRBV19 and TRBJ2-3; D uncertain. This CDR3 has 13 amino acids. Per the germline V gene, CDR1 is LNHDA and CDR2 is SQIVND (reference sequence). V was shortened by 4 bases and J by 0 bases, with 5 bases between the two germline ends. The CDR3 spells CASSSDSTDTQYF. The CDR3 DNA sequence: TGTGCCAGTAGTAGCGACAGCACAGATACGCAGTATTTT.

By sample share, this clone is medium-sized. The chain combines TRBV6-1 with TRBJ2-2, with TRBD2 matching 10 bases. With 2 bases clipped from V and 3 bases from J, the junction kept 0 bases outside the gene matches. CDR3 length: 15 amino acids. Germline CDR1 reads MNHNS; CDR2 reads SASEGT. CDR3 loop: CASSELAGDTGELFF. CDR3 in DNA: TGTGCCAGCAGTGAACTAGCGGGAGACACCGGGGAGCTGTTTTTT.

The chain combines TRBV7-2 with TRBJ2-7; 15 bases agree with TRBD2. There are 16 residues in the CDR3. The germline V gene has CDR1 SGHTA and CDR2 FQGNSA. J gave up 2 bases and V 4 bases, and 3 bases lay outside the gene matches. The CDR3 nucleotides are TGTGCCAGCAGCTCTGGGACTAGCGGGAGGCCCTACGAGCAGTACTTC. Translating it yields CASSSGTSGRPYEQYF.

The chain carries TRBV27 and TRBJ2-1; 9 positions agree with TRBD1. Germline CDR1 MNHEY, CDR2 SMNVEV (reference sequence). The junction had 8 bases not matched to a gene; V was cut back by 2 bases and J by 9 bases. This CDR3 has 15 amino acids. This CDR3 is CASSLIGTGIIEQFF. In DNA, the CDR3 is TGTGCCAGCAGTTTAATCGGGACAGGGATTATTGAGCAGTTCTTC.